Below are 18 T cell receptor beta chains sequenced from a single sample in a study of lymphopenia after photon versus proton radiotherapy. Assay: immunoSEQ multiplex PCR; the TCRdb copy retains only in-frame clones and omits some. Among about 14,000 clones listed, 70% to 85% were seen once. This specimen consisted of peripheral blood, obtained from a patient treated with photon-based radiotherapy. These receptors were taken from a man aged 50 to 59 with gastric cancer.

The chain employs TRBV6-4 and TRBJ1-2; the match to TRBD1 covers 7 bases. Germline V gene lookup returns CDR1 MRHNA and CDR2 SNTAGT. The CDR3 runs to 14 residues. The junction had 11 bases not matched to a gene; V was cut back by 6 bases and J by 7 bases. The CDR3 spells CASSETQGLGGYTF. Here the CDR3 DNA reads TGTGCCAGCAGCGAAACACAGGGGTTAGGTGGCTACACCTTC.

This clone came up once. The chain combines TRBV6-6 with TRBJ1-3; D is possibly TRBD1 (5 bases). CDR3 length: 13 residues. Per germline, CDR1 MNHNY and CDR2 SVGAGI (reference sequence). V gave up 8 bases and J gave up 0 bases, with 8 bases separating them. This CDR3 is CASAGHSGNTIYF. In DNA, the CDR3 is TGTGCCAGCGCAGGGCACTCTGGAAACACCATATATTTT.

This clone was observed once. The rearrangement joins TRBV5-1 to TRBJ2-5, with D maybe TRBD2 (5 bases). This CDR3 contains 15 residues. Trimming shortened V by 4 bases and J by 4 bases, and 17 bases separated the two germline ends. Germline-derived CDR1 and CDR2 are SGHRS and YFSETQ. The CDR3 reads CASSTALRRGETQYF. The DNA of the CDR3 is TGCGCCAGCAGCACCGCATTAAGACGGGGAGAGACCCAGTACTTC.

The rearrangement uses TRBV2 and TRBJ1-5; TRBD1 matches 7 bases. The CDR3 is 15 amino acids. Per the germline V gene, CDR1 is SNHLY and CDR2 is FYNNEI. V trimming: 5 bases; J trimming: 6 bases; junction bases outside the gene matches: 10. CDR3 region: CASSSTTGKFQPQHF. CDR3 DNA: TGTGCCAGCAGTAGTACGACAGGGAAATTTCAGCCCCAGCATTTT.

This clone was counted a single time. The V and J genes are TRBV9 and TRBJ2-3; D is possibly TRBD2 (5 bases). CDR1 and CDR2 from the germline V gene are SGDLS and YYNGEE. With 6 bases removed from V and 3 bases from J, the gap between germline ends came to 20 bases. The CDR3 is made up of 16 amino acids. The CDR3 nucleotides read TGTGCCAGCACGCAAAAGACTACCCTTGGGACAGATACGCAGTATTTT. It encodes CASTQKTTLGTDTQYF.

The CDR3 DNA is TGTGCCAGCAGTGAAGGGGAGGCTGCCAAAAACATTCAGTACTTC. Amino acids: CASSEGEAAKNIQYF. V and J are TRBV2 and TRBJ2-4, with a tentative D call TRBD2 (6 bases). Deletions cut 1 base from V and 1 base from J, with 8 bases between. Germline-derived CDR1 and CDR2 are SNHLY and FYNNEI. This CDR3 comprises 15 residues.

The genes are TRBV30 and TRBJ1-1; possible D gene TRBD1, 6 bases. The CDR3 runs to 13 residues. Germline V gives CDR1 GTSNPN, CDR2 SVGIG (reference sequence). V lost 5 bases and J lost 8, with 18 bases in between. The CDR3 spells CAWATGPRVEAFF. CDR3 coding DNA: TGTGCCTGGGCTACAGGGCCGAGAGTAGAAGCTTTCTTT.

The chain employs TRBV7-6 and TRBJ2-5; possible D gene TRBD1, 6 bases. V was shortened by 0 bases and J by 5 bases, with 10 bases between the two germline ends. The CDR3 spans 14 residues. Germline V gene data show CDR1 as SGHVS and CDR2 as FNYEAQ. CDR3 loop: CASSLAGARETQYF. CDR3 nucleotide sequence: TGTGCCAGCAGCTTAGCGGGGGCCCGGGAGACCCAGTACTTC.

The gene calls are TRBV19 and TRBJ1-6; TRBD1 aligns across 9 bases. Looked up from germline, CDR1 is LNHDA and CDR2 is SQIVND (reference sequence). CDR3 length: 16 amino acids. With V trimmed by 5 bases and J by 5 bases, 7 bases remained unmatched. The DNA of the CDR3 is TGTGCCAGTAGTGTACAGGGGGCCGGGAATAATTCACCCCTCCACTTT. It yields the protein CASSVQGAGNNSPLHF.

The V and J genes are TRBV27 and TRBJ1-2; D unclear. The ends were cut back, 6 bases at V and 0 bases at J, with 11 bases in the middle. This CDR3 has 14 residues. The germline V gene has CDR1 MNHEY and CDR2 SMNVEV (reference sequence). The CDR3 DNA follows: TGTGCCAGCAGAAACGACGGATCTAACTATGGCTACACCTTC. It yields the protein CASRNDGSNYGYTF.

The chain links TRBV11-2 to TRBJ2-3; 8 nucleotides match TRBD2. After removal of 4 bases from V and 2 bases from J, the junction contained 8 bases not matched to a gene. Germline V gene sequence: CDR1 SGHAT, CDR2 FQNNGV. The CDR3 length is 16 residues. In DNA form, the CDR3 reads TGTGCCAGCAGCTCATTAGCGGGGTCCCCCACAGATACGCAGTATTTT. This sequence encodes CASSSLAGSPTDTQYF.

In this sample, this clone turned up a few times. V is TRBV10-2 and J is TRBJ2-3, with D hard to call. The V gene's germline CDR1 is WSHSY and CDR2 SAAADI. With 7 bases removed from V and 2 bases from J, the gap between germline ends came to 10 bases. CDR3 length equals 13 residues. The CDR3 region is CASNRPYTDTQYF. The CDR3 coding sequence is TGCGCCAGCAACCGGCCCTACACAGATACGCAGTATTTT.

This clone appeared once. The V call is TRBV19, the J call TRBJ2-1, with 9 bases lining up with TRBD1. There are 13 residues in the CDR3. CDR1 and CDR2 from the germline V gene are LNHDA and SQIVND (reference sequence). Trimming cost V 9 bases and J 6 bases; bases outside gene matches: 6. Here the CDR3 reads CASGTGRVNEQFF. CDR3 nucleotide sequence: TGTGCCAGCGGGACAGGGAGGGTCAATGAGCAGTTCTTC.

The chain recombines TRBV5-4 with TRBJ2-7; 7 bases fit TRBD2. The CDR3 loop spans 18 amino acids. The germline V gene has CDR1 SGHNT and CDR2 YYREEE (reference sequence). J was trimmed by 2 bases and V by 4 bases; bases with no gene match: 18. CDR3 DNA sequence: TGTGCCAGCAGCCTAGGAATGGGACTATCGACGATCCCCTACGAGCAGTACGTC. Translating it yields CASSLGMGLSTIPYEQYV.

The rearrangement uses TRBV10-1 and TRBJ2-7, with a possible D match to TRBD1 (6 bases). The CDR3 covers 15 residues. CDR1 and CDR2 (germline): WNHNN, SYGVQD (reference sequence). V was shortened by 10 bases and J by 0 bases, with 19 bases between the two germline ends. As DNA, the CDR3 is TGCGCCACCGGACCCGGGACACCATACTCCTACGAGCAGTACTTC. Its protein product is CATGPGTPYSYEQYF.

The chain joins TRBV6-1 to TRBJ1-2; D perhaps matches TRBD1 (6 bases). Deletions cut 4 bases from V and 1 base from J, with 13 bases between. Germline V gives CDR1 MNHNS, CDR2 SASEGT. The CDR3 extends over 15 amino acids. In DNA, the CDR3 is TGTGCCAGCAGTGCGGACAGAGGATATAACTATGGCTACACCTTC. Translating it yields CASSADRGYNYGYTF.

The V call is TRBV9, the J call TRBJ2-1; D may be TRBD1 (6 bases). Trimming left V 5 bases short and J 4 bases short, with 10 bases between. CDR3 size: 13 residues. Germline assignment: CDR1 SGDLS and CDR2 YYNGEE. The CDR3, as DNA: TGTGCCAGCAGTCGGACAGAATACAATGAGCAGTTCTTC. It is translated as CASSRTEYNEQFF.

V and J are TRBV10-3 and TRBJ2-2, with 11 bases fitting TRBD1. The CDR3 spans 15 residues. J gave up 3 bases and V 6 bases, and 3 bases lay outside the gene matches. In germline, CDR1 is ENHRY, CDR2 SYGVKD. The CDR3 sequence: CAISGQGAYTGELFF. The CDR3 bases are TGTGCCATCAGCGGACAGGGGGCTTACACCGGGGAGCTGTTTTTT.